The clone carrying this TCR beta chain was detected many times. This sample is drawn from a study of identical twins. A universal primer site was incorporated via template switching, and the cDNA contained unique molecular identifiers. One entry per CDR3 protein, called by TCRdb with MiXCR from the 5' RACE reads. This sample has approximately 630,000 distinct CDR3 sequences, with under 8.5% found just once. Another study also made use of these data, one on yellow fever vaccine responses in identical twins.

The origin of this receptor is a woman between 18 and 30 years old in good health. Sequenced material: PBMCs.

The CDR3 coding sequence is TGTGCCAGCAGCCGATACCCAGGGTTGGCCCCGGGGTACAATGAGCAGTTCTTC. It encodes CASSRYPGLAPGYNEQFF. The V and J genes are TRBV27 and TRBJ2-1, with D perhaps given as TRBD1 or TRBD2 (5 bases each). CDR1 is MNHEY and CDR2 is SMNVEV in the germline V gene (reference sequence). The V end lost 6 bases, the J end lost 4 bases, and 25 bases lay between the germline ends. The CDR3 sequence is 18 residues long.